This T cell receptor (beta chain) is drawn from a study of neoadjuvant anti-PD-1 for oral cavity cancer. About the study: Patients without progression got a fourth dose around day 43.

This clone has a single count. TCRdb's table, derived via immunoSEQ multiplex PCR, lists solely in-frame clones and lacks some. In the table there are about 12,000 clones, about 71% of which are singletons. Time point indicated: after neoadjuvant nivolumab, at surgical resection. Patients were newly diagnosed with stage II-IVA oral cavity squamous cell carcinoma without prior systemic or radiation treatment. Germline V gene sequence: CDR1 SGHDN, CDR2 FVKESK. The CDR3 covers 13 residues. V gave up 4 bases and J gave up 3 bases; unmatched junction bases: 2. Specimen: PBMCs, collected after nivolumab (anti-PD-1) treatment. The origin of this receptor is a person between 40 and 79 years old with oral cavity squamous cell carcinoma. This rearrangement joins TRBV14 to TRBJ2-7; 8 bases match TRBD1. CDR3 amino acids: CASSLTGGYEQYF. CDR3 nucleotide sequence: TGTGCCAGCAGCCTTACAGGGGGCTACGAGCAGTACTTC.